Detailed here is one T cell receptor beta chain. The source of the sample is a study of T cell changes during pregnancy in multiple sclerosis. Profiling relied on immunoSEQ multiplex PCR, and the TCRdb table lists in-frame clones only, not all of them. The top ten clones hold more than 0.35% of a sample with around 30,000 clones, about 93% of them seen once. V was clipped by 3 bases and J by 5 bases; unmatched bases: 6. The CDR3 has 16 amino acids. CDR1 is ENHRY, CDR2 SYGVKD, per germline. The clonotype was recovered from a female donor with multiple sclerosis, enrolled in a pregnancy study. The genes are TRBV10-3 and TRBJ2-2; 10 bases are shared with TRBD1. This specimen was CD4+ T cells from peripheral blood mononuclear cells, taken after pregnancy. The CDR3 region is CAISDSDRGQTGELFF. The CDR3, as DNA: TGTGCCATCAGTGACTCCGACAGGGGGCAAACCGGGGAGCTGTTTTTT.